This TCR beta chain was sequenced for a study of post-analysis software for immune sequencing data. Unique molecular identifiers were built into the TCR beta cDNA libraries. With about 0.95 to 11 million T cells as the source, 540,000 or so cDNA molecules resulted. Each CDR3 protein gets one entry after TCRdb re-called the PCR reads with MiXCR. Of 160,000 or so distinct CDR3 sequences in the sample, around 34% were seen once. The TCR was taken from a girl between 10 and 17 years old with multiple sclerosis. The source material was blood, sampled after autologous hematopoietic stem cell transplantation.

The CDR3 sequence: CASSYSGQGLDEQYF. CDR3 coding DNA: TGTGCCAGCAGTTACTCGGGACAGGGGCTTGACGAGCAGTACTTC. The V call is TRBV6-5, the J call TRBJ2-7, with 10 bases lining up with TRBD1. V lost 0 bases and J lost 5; bases outside the gene matches: 4. Per the germline V gene, CDR1 is MNHEY and CDR2 is SVGAGI. The length of the CDR3 is 15 residues.